These 7 T cell receptor beta chains share one sample of origin, sequenced in a study of radiotherapy plus CTLA-4 blockade in lung cancer. Produced via immunoSEQ multiplex PCR; TCRdb's table is partial and in-frame only. This table has some 110,000 clones, just under 80% appearing once. The source was peripheral blood, collected from a patient treated with radiotherapy plus ipilimumab. The receptor set was obtained from a human donor with non-small cell lung cancer who had a partial response to radiotherapy plus ipilimumab.

The CDR3 is CASRRDRSSYEQYV. CDR3 bases: TGTGCCAGCAGACGGGACAGGAGCTCCTACGAGCAGTACGTC. The genes are TRBV5-6 and TRBJ2-7; 8 bases are a match to TRBD1. This CDR3 spans 14 amino acids. Germline values: CDR1 SGHDT, CDR2 YYEEEE. Trimming at V came to 5 bases and at J to 0 bases, leaving 4 bases not matched to a gene.

This clone has more than one count but fewer than ten. The chain has TRBV6-6 and TRBJ2-2, with a weak D call TRBD2 (6 bases). Germline values: CDR1 MNHNY, CDR2 SVGAGI (reference sequence). This CDR3 spans 13 amino acids. The V end was cut by 6 bases, the J end by 4 bases, with 9 bases between. CDR3 DNA sequence: TGTGCCAGCAGACGGGAGAGCACCGGGGAGCTGTTTTTT. It specifies CASRRESTGELFF.

This clone has a handful of counts. The rearrangement links TRBV7-9 to TRBJ1-4; perhaps TRBD1 as D (6 bases). Germline V gene sequence: CDR1 SEHNR, CDR2 FQNEAQ (reference sequence). Trimming pared 5 bases from V and 1 base from J, leaving 11 bases between. The CDR3 spans 15 residues. CDR3 in amino acids: CASSGYRETNEKLFF. The CDR3 DNA follows: TGTGCCAGCAGCGGATACAGGGAAACTAATGAAAAACTGTTTTTT. Complete variable domain (other parts from reference TRBV7-9 and TRBJ1-4): DTGVSQNPRHKITKRGQNVTFRCDPISEHNRLYWYRQTLGQGPEFLTYFQNEAQLEKSRLLSDRFSAERPKGSFSTLEIQRTEQGDSAMYLCASSGYRETNEKLFFGSGTQLSVL.

The table lists this clone with a few counts. The chain carries TRBV6-1 and TRBJ1-3; D ambiguous. The CDR3 covers 15 residues. V was clipped by 6 bases and J by 2 bases, with 14 bases between them. The germline V gene encodes CDR1 MNHNS and CDR2 SASEGT. The CDR3 bases are TGTGCCAGCAGGAAAGAGTTGCTTCCTGGAAACACCATATATTTT. Its translation: CASRKELLPGNTIYF.

Here the CDR3 DNA reads TGTGCCAGCAGCGAGACAGGGGGCTCTTCACCCCTCCACTTT. This encodes CASSETGGSSPLHF. The V call is TRBV28, the J call TRBJ1-6, with 10 bases matching TRBD1. V lost 6 bases to trimming and J lost 9 bases; unmatched junction nucleotides: 5. Germline CDR1 MDHEN, CDR2 SYDVKM. This CDR3 comprises 14 residues.

In this sample, this clone turned up a few times. This chain joins TRBV5-4 and TRBJ1-5; D gene uncertain. Trimming cost V 2 bases and J 5 bases, with 11 bases left between them. Germline CDR1 is SGHNT and CDR2 is YYREEE (reference sequence). There are 14 residues in the CDR3. In DNA, the CDR3 is TGTGCCAGCAGCTTCTCTCGGGTTTATCAGCCCCAGCATTTT. This gives the protein CASSFSRVYQPQHF.

The chain couples TRBV5-6 to TRBJ1-4; D not resolved. The CDR3 length is 17 residues. The germline V gene encodes CDR1 SGHDT and CDR2 YYEEEE. The V end lost 2 bases, the J end lost 0 bases, and 14 bases lay between the germline ends. The CDR3 coding sequence is TGTGCCAGCAGCTTAGCACAGAGCCTTGCAACTAATGAAAAACTGTTTTTT. It translates to CASSLAQSLATNEKLFF. The entire variable domain, with the rest obtained from reference TRBV5-6 and TRBJ1-4, is as follows: DAGVTQSPTHLIKTRGQQVTLRCSPKSGHDTVSWYQQALGQGPQFIFQYYEEEERQRGNFPDRFSGHQFPNYSSELNVNALLLGDSALYLCASSLAQSLATNEKLFFGSGTQLSVL.